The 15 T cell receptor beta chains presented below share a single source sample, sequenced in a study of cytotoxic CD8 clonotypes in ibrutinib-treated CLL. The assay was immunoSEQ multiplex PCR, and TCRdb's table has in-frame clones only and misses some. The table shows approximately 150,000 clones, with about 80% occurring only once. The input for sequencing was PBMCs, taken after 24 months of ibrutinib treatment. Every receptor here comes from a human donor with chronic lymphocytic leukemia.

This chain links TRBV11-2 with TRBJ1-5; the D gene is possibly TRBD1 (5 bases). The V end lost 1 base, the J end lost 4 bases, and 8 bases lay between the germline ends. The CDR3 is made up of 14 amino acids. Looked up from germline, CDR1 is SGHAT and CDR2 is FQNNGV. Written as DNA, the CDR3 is TGTGCCAGCAGCTTAGCGGGGGGTAATCAGCCCCAGCATTTT. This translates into CASSLAGGNQPQHF. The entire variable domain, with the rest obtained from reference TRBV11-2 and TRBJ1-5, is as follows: EAGVAQSPRYKIIEKRQSVAFWCNPISGHATLYWYQQILGQGPKLLIQFQNNGVVDDSQLPKDRFSAERLKGVDSTLKIQPAKLEDSAVYLCASSLAGGNQPQHFGDGTRLSIL.

In DNA form, the CDR3 reads TGTGCCAGCTCGCCTGACTACCCCTCCGAGCAGTACTTC. This sequence encodes CASSPDYPSEQYF. This sequence joins TRBV18 and TRBJ2-7, with D maybe TRBD2 (5 bases). The CDR3 is made up of 13 amino acids. Trimming took 6 bases from V and 6 from J, leaving 15 bases between them. Germline CDR1 is KGHSH and CDR2 is LQKENI.

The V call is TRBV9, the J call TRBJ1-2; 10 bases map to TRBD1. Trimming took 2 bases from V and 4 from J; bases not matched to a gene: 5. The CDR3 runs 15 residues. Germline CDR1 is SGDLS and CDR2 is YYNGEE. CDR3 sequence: CASSVGQGLFYGYTF. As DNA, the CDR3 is TGTGCCAGCAGCGTGGGACAGGGGTTGTTCTATGGCTACACCTTC.

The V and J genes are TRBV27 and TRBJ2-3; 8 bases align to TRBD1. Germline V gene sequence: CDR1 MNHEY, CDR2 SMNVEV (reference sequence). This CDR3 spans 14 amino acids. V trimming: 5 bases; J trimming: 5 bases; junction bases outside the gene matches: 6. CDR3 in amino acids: CASSRQGRVDTQYF. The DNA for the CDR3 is TGTGCCAGCAGTAGACAGGGGAGAGTAGATACGCAGTATTTT.

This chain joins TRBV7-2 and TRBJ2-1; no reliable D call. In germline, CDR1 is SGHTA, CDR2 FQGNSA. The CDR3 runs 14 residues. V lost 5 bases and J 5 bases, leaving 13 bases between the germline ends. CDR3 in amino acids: CASSPGVVNNEQFF. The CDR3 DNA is TGTGCCAGCAGCCCTGGAGTGGTCAACAATGAGCAGTTCTTC.

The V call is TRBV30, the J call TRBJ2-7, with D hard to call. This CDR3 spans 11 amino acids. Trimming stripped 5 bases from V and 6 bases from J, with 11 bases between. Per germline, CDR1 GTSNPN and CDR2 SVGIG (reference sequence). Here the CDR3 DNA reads TGTGCCTGGTCCCGTTCGGGCGAGCAGTACTTC. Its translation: CAWSRSGEQYF.

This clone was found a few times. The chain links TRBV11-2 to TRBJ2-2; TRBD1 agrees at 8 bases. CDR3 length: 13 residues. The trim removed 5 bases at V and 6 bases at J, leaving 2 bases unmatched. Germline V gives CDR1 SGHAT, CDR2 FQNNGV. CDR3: CASSLRGPGELFF. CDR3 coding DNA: TGTGCCAGCAGCCTCAGGGGGCCCGGGGAGCTGTTTTTT.

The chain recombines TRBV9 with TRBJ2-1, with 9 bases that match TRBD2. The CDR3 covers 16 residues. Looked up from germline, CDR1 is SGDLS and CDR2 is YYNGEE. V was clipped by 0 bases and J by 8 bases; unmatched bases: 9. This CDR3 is CASSVASGGPFDEQFF. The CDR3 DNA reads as TGTGCCAGCAGCGTAGCCAGCGGGGGGCCCTTCGATGAGCAGTTCTTC.

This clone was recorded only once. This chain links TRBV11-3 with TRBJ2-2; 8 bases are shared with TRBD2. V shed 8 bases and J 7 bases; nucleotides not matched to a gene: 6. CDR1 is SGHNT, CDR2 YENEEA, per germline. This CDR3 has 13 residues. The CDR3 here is CASSLSGVGELFF. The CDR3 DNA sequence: TGTGCCAGCTCCCTTAGCGGGGTCGGGGAGCTGTTTTTT.

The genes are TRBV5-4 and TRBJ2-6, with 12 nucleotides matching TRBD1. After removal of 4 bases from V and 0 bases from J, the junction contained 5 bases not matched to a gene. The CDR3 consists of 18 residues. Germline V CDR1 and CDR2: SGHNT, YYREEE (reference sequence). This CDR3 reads CASSTGTGGFSGANVLTF. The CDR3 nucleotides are TGTGCCAGCAGCACTGGGACAGGGGGCTTCTCTGGGGCCAACGTCCTGACTTTC. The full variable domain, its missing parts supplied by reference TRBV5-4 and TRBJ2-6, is ETGVTQSPTHLIKTRGQQVTLRCSSQSGHNTVSWYQQALGQGPQFIFQYYREEENGRGNFPPRFSGLQFPNYSSELNVNALELDDSALYLCASSTGTGGFSGANVLTFGAGSRLTVL.

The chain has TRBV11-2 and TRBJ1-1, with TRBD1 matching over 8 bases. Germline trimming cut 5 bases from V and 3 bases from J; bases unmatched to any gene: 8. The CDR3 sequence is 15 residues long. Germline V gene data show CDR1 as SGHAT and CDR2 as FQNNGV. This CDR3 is CASSRPGQGHTEAFF. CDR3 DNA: TGTGCCAGCAGCCGCCCCGGACAGGGTCACACTGAAGCTTTCTTT.

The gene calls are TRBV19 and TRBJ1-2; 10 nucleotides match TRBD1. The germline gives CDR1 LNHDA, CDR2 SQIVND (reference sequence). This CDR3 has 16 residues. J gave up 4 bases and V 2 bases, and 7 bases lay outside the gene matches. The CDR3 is CASSISRQGASYGYTF. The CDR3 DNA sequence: TGTGCCAGTAGTATATCACGACAGGGGGCCAGCTATGGCTACACCTTC.

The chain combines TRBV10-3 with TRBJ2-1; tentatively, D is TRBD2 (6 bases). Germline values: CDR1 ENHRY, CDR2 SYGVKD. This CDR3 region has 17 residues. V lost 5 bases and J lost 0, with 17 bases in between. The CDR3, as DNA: TGTGCCATCAGTACCCCGCCGGGACTGCCCTCCTACAATGAGCAGTTCTTC. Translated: CAISTPPGLPSYNEQFF.

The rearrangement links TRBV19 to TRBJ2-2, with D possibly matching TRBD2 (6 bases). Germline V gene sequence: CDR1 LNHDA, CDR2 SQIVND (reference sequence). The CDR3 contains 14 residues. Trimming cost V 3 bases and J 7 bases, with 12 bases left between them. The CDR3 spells CASSISGVIGELFF. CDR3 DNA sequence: TGTGCCAGTAGTATCTCGGGGGTTATCGGGGAGCTGTTTTTT.

The CDR3 region is CAWSKGLMETQYF. The CDR3, as DNA: TGTGCCTGGAGCAAGGGACTGATGGAGACCCAGTACTTC. The rearrangement uses TRBV30 and TRBJ2-5; D possibly corresponds to TRBD2 (6 bases). The germline CDR1 and CDR2 sequences are GTSNPN and SVGIG (reference sequence). The V gene lost 3 bases and the J gene lost 5 bases, with 13 bases spanning the gap. The CDR3 length is 13 residues.